The clone carrying this T cell receptor (beta chain) was observed many times. Its cognate antigen is unknown. These data come from a study of early T cells in non-severe SARS-CoV-2 infection. In the study overall: Sequenced bulk RNA came from whole blood that was unsorted, and chains were unpaired. Whole-study results and caveats: Matches to VDJdb favored anti-spike CD8 responses and missed private and CD4 specificities.

Individual cDNA molecules received unique molecular identifiers. From the 5' RACE reads, TCRdb called clonotypes with MiXCR, one entry per CDR3 protein. The table lists tens of thousands of distinct CDR3 sequences, under 4.5% of them singletons, with more than 2.5% in the top ten. Sequencing was performed on whole blood. The TCR sequence derives from an adult who was a healthcare worker with PCR-confirmed SARS-CoV-2 infection or an uninfected control (not recorded which).

CDR3 sequence reads: CATSEGLDEKLFF. The CDR3 nucleotides read TGTGCCACCAGTGAAGGGTTGGATGAAAAACTGTTTTTT. The chain couples TRBV24-1 to TRBJ1-4; D unresolved. Per germline, CDR1 KGHDR and CDR2 SFDVKD. Deletions cut 4 bases from V and 6 bases from J, with 8 bases between. This CDR3 has 13 amino acids.